This T cell receptor beta chain was captured by sequencing in a study of blood T cell repertoires in COVID-19. Overall study context: PBMCs, B-cell-depleted T cells, or T cells provided the cDNA or gDNA that made up the material.

In the source study's methods: Cell counts per sample came from amplifying reference gene primers. Sequencing used immunoSEQ multiplex PCR; TCRdb keeps in-frame clones, though not all of them. The V and J calls and clone size were taken over from that table, and D and trimming were inferred from the DNA. The sample comprises around 50,000 clones, roughly 83% of which are singletons, and about 5.8% rests with the top ten. There are 16 residues in the CDR3. Trimming pared 8 bases from V and 0 bases from J, leaving 18 bases between. CDR1 and CDR2 (germline): SNHLY, FYNNEI. The TCR originated in a human donor in a cohort sampled during active COVID-19. This chain connects TRBV2 to TRBJ2-3; a weak D match, TRBD2 (7 bases). Sequencing input: peripheral blood. The CDR3 sequence is CASSLADSSSTDTQYF. The DNA for the CDR3 is TGTGCCAGCTCTCTAGCGGACAGCTCAAGCACAGATACGCAGTATTTT.